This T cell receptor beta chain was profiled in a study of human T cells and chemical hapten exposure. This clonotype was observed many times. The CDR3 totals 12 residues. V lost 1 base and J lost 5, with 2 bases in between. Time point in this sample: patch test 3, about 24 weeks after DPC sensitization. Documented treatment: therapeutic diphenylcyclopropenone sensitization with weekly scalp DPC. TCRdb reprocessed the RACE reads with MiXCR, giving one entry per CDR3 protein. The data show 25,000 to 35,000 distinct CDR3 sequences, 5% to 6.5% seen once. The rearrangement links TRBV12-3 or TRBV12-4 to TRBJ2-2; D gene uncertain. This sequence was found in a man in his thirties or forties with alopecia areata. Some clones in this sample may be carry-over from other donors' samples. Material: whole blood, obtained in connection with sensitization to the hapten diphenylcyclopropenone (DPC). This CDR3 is CASSLGTGELFF. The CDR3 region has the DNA TGTGCCAGCAGTTTAGGGACCGGGGAGCTGTTTTTT.